At least ten counts were recorded for the clone carrying this T cell receptor beta chain. This may come from a read error, since a much larger clone is one base off. Other DNA variants within this sample encode the same CDR3. Treatment of any kind had been given to no patient before thyroid surgery. The data derive from a study of metastatic and nonmetastatic thyroid tumors. Using MiXCR, TCRdb re-called clones from the PCR reads. The table has approximately 12,000 clones, around 29% seen once. The CDR3 is 15 residues long. CDR1 SEHNR and CDR2 FQNEAQ come from the germline V gene (reference sequence). The sequencing sample was made of tumor tissue. The chain combines TRBV7-9 with TRBJ2-5, with D unclear. The receptor's source is a female donor with papillary thyroid cancer or a benign thyroid nodule (not recorded which). Some clones in this sample may be carry-over from other donors' samples. Written as DNA, the CDR3 is TGTGCTAGCAGCTTAACGTCTACCGTAGGAGAGACCCAGTACTTC. The encoded protein is CASSLTSTVGETQYF.